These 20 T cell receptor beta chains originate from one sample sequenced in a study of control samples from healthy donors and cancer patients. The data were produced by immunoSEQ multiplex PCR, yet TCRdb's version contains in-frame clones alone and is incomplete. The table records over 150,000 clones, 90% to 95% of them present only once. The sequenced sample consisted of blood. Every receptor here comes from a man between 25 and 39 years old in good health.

The CDR3 region is CASSQLGTSGAGETQYF. CDR3 DNA: TGTGCCAGCAGCCAACTCGGGACTAGCGGGGCGGGCGAGACCCAGTACTTC. The V call is TRBV4-2, the J call TRBJ2-5; 13 bases map to TRBD2. The germline V gene has CDR1 LGHNA and CDR2 YNFKEQ. Trimming cost V 2 bases and J 5 bases; bases outside gene matches: 8. The CDR3 totals 17 residues.

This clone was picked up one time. CDR3 sequence: CASSHWGDQNGEKLFF. As DNA, the CDR3 is TGCGCCAGCAGCCATTGGGGAGACCAAAACGGTGAAAAACTGTTTTTT. This sequence joins TRBV4-3 and TRBJ1-4; D is undetermined. This CDR3 spans 16 amino acids. Germline CDR1 reads LGHNA; CDR2 reads YSLEER. The ends were cut back, 3 bases at V and 7 bases at J, with 18 bases in the middle.

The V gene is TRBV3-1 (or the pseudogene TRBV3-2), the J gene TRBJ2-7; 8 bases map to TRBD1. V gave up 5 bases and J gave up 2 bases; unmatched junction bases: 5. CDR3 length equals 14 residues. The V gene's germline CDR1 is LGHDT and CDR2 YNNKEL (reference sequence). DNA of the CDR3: TGTGCCAGCAGCTTCGGACAGGGCCCCTACGAGCAGTACTTC. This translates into CASSFGQGPYEQYF.

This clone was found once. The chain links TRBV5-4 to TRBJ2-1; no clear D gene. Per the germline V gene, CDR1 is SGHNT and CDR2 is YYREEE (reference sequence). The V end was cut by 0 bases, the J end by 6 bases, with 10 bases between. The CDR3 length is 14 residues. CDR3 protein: CASSLDLGANEQFF. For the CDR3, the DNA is TGTGCCAGCAGCTTGGATCTTGGAGCCAATGAGCAGTTCTTC.

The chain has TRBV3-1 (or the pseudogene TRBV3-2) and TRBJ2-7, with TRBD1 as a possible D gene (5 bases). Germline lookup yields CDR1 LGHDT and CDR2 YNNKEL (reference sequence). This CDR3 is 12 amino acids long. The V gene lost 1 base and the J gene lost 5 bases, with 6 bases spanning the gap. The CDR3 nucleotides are TGTGCCAGCAGCCAAGGGGGCGACGAGCAGTACTTC. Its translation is CASSQGGDEQYF.

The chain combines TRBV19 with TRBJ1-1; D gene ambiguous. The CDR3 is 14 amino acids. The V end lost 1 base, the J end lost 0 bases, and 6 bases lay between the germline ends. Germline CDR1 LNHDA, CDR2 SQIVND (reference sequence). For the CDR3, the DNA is TGTGCCAGTAGTATAGCTTCATTGAACACTGAAGCTTTCTTT. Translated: CASSIASLNTEAFF.

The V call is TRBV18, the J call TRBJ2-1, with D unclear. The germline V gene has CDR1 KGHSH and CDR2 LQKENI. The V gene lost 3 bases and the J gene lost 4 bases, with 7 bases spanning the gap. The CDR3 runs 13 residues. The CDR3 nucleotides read TGTGCCAGCTCACCCCGTCCTTACAATGAGCAGTTCTTC. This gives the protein CASSPRPYNEQFF.

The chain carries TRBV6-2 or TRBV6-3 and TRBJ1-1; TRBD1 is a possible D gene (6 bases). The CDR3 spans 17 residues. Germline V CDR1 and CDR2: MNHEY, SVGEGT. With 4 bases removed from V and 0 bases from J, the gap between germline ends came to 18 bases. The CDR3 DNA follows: TGTGCCAGCAGTTCCATACTGGGGGCCAGCATGAACACTGAAGCTTTCTTT. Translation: CASSSILGASMNTEAFF.

CDR3 DNA: TGTGCCAGCAGCCCGCGGGACAGGGCCTATGGCTACACCTTC. As protein: CASSPRDRAYGYTF. V is TRBV11-2 and J is TRBJ1-2; 9 positions match TRBD1. Germline V gene lookup returns CDR1 SGHAT and CDR2 FQNNGV. The length of the CDR3 is 14 residues. V dropped 5 bases and J dropped 4; count of bases not matched to a gene: 5.

The CDR3 region is CASSPPGLVICEQFF. CDR3 sequence (DNA): TGTGCCAGCAGCCCTCCGGGACTAGTTATCTGCGAGCAGTTCTTC. V gene TRBV11-3 combines with J gene TRBJ2-1; 8 bases are shared with TRBD2. Germline V CDR1 and CDR2: SGHNT, YENEEA. The CDR3 runs to 15 residues. The V and J ends lost 5 bases and 10 bases, in that order; junction bases with no gene match: 13.

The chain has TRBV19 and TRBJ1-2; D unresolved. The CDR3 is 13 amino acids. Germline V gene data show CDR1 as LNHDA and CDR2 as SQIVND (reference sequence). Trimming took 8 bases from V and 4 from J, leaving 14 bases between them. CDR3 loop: CASRSRGLYGYTF. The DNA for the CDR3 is TGTGCCAGTCGTTCGCGCGGGCTCTATGGCTACACCTTC.

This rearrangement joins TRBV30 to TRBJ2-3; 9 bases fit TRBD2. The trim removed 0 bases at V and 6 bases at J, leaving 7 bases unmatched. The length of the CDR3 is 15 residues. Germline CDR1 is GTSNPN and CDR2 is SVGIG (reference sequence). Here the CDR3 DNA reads TGTGCCTGGAGTGTAAAGAGCGGGGGGTCTGATACGCAGTATTTT. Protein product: CAWSVKSGGSDTQYF.

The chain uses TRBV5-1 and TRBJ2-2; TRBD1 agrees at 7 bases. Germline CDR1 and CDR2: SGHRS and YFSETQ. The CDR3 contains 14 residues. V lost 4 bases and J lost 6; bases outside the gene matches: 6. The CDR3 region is CASSRDREAGELFF. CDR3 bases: TGCGCCAGCAGCAGAGACAGGGAAGCCGGGGAGCTGTTTTTT.

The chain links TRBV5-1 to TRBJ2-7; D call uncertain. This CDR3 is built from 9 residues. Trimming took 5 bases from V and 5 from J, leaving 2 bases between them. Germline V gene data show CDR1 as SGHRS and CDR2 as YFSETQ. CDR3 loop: CASSHEQYF. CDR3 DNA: TGCGCCAGCAGTCACGAGCAGTACTTC.

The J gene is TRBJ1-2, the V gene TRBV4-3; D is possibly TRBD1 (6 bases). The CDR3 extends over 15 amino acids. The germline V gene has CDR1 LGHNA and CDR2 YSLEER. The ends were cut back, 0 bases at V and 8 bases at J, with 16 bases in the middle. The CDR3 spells CASSQDRGGGSGYTF. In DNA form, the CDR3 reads TGCGCCAGCAGCCAAGATCGGGGAGGGGGAAGCGGCTACACCTTC.

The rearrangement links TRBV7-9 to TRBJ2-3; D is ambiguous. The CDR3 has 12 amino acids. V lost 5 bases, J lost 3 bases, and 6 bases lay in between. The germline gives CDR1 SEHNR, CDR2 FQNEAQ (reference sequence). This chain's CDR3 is CASSMGTDTQYF. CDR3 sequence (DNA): TGTGCCAGCAGCATGGGGACAGATACGCAGTATTTT.

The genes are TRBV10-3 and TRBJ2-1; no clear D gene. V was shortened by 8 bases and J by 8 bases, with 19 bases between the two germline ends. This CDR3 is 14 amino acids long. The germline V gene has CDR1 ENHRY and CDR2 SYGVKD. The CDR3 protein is CAIQSGGLRDEQFF. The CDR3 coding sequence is TGTGCCATCCAGAGTGGCGGCCTTCGCGATGAGCAGTTCTTC.

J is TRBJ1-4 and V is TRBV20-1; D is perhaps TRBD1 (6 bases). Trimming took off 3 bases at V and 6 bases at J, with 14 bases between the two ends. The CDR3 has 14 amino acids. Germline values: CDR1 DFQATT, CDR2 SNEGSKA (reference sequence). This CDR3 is CSASSGGADEKLFF. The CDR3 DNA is TGCAGTGCTAGTTCCGGGGGCGCGGATGAAAAACTGTTTTTT.

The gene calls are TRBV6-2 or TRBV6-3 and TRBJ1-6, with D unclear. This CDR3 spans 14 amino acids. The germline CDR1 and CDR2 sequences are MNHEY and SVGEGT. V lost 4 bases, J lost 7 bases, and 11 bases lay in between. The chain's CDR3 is CASSSNSRNSPLHF. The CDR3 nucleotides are TGTGCCAGCAGTTCAAACTCTCGGAATTCACCCCTCCACTTT.

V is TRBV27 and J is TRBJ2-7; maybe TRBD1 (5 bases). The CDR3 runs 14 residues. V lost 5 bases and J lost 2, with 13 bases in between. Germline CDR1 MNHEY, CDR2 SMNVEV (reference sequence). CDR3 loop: CASSVTGHPYEQYF. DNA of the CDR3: TGTGCCAGCAGTGTTACCGGACATCCCTACGAGCAGTACTTC.